This passage covers 25 T cell receptor beta chains from one sample sequenced in a study of OX40 agonist ivuxolimab in advanced cancers. Here immunoSEQ multiplex PCR was the method, and the copy in TCRdb shows in-frame clones only, minus some. The sample has more than 45,000 clones; approximately 89% are singletons. The material was CD4+ or CD8+ T cells sorted from blood, obtained in a trial of the OX40 agonist ivuxolimab. All receptors derive from an adult with an advanced solid tumor such as melanoma, head and neck, liver or kidney cancer.

This clone was observed a single time. This chain connects TRBV6-5 to TRBJ2-4; D is unresolved. The V and J ends lost 7 bases and 7 bases respectively, with 14 bases between them. CDR1 and CDR2 (germline): MNHEY, SVGAGI. The CDR3 totals 13 residues. DNA of the CDR3: TGTGCCAGCACCAGCCGGTTCAGCAACATTCAGTACTTC. Protein product: CASTSRFSNIQYF.

The rearrangement uses TRBV7-8 and TRBJ2-5, with D unclear. CDR3 length equals 14 residues. Trimming cost V 1 base and J 0 bases, with 6 bases left between them. Per the germline V gene, CDR1 is SGHVS and CDR2 is FQNEAQ. Here the CDR3 reads CASSLGRNQETQYF. The CDR3 DNA sequence: TGTGCCAGCAGCTTAGGTCGGAACCAAGAGACCCAGTACTTC.

The chain is built from TRBV10-1 and TRBJ2-7; 8 bases are a match to TRBD1. The germline gives CDR1 WNHNN, CDR2 SYGVQD (reference sequence). The CDR3 runs to 14 residues. V lost 3 bases and J lost 6; bases outside the gene matches: 7. CDR3 protein: CASSEPTGAGEQYF. The CDR3 DNA follows: TGCGCCAGCAGTGAACCGACAGGGGCGGGCGAGCAGTACTTC.

V usage is TRBV18 and J usage is TRBJ2-2; the D is unclear. The CDR3 is made up of 14 amino acids. Deletions cut 1 base from V and 4 bases from J, with 7 bases between. Germline V gene sequence: CDR1 KGHSH, CDR2 LQKENI. CDR3 DNA sequence: TGTGCCAGCTCACCACTCAAGGGCACCGGGGAGCTGTTTTTT. Translated: CASSPLKGTGELFF.

The V and J genes are TRBV5-6 and TRBJ2-7; D is perhaps TRBD1 or TRBD2 (5 bases each). Germline V gene data show CDR1 as SGHDT and CDR2 as YYEEEE. This CDR3 is 14 amino acids long. V lost 2 bases, J lost 2 bases, and 11 bases lay in between. The DNA for the CDR3 is TGTGCCAGCAGCTTCTGGGACGGAACCTACGAGCAGTACTTC. This codes for CASSFWDGTYEQYF.

This clone appeared a single time. The V and J genes are TRBV5-5 and TRBJ1-5, with D possibly matching TRBD1 (6 bases). Germline lookup yields CDR1 SGHKS and CDR2 YYEKEE (reference sequence). The CDR3 runs 14 residues. Trimming removed 2 bases from V and 8 bases from J, with 14 bases in between. The CDR3 nucleotides are TGTGCCAGCAGCTTACAGGGCGAAATGGAGCCCCAGCATTTT. Encoded protein: CASSLQGEMEPQHF. The full variable domain, with the rest looked up from reference TRBV5-5 and TRBJ1-5, is DAGVTQSPTHLIKTRGQQVTLRCSPISGHKSVSWYQQVLGQGPQFIFQYYEKEERGRGNFPDRFSARQFPNYSSELNVNALLLGDSALYLCASSLQGEMEPQHFGDGTRLSIL.

This clone turned up a few times. The rearrangement joins TRBV5-1 to TRBJ2-1; D remains ambiguous. V was clipped by 0 bases and J by 6 bases, with 13 bases between them. The germline gives CDR1 SGHRS, CDR2 YFSETQ. The CDR3 covers 15 residues. The CDR3 here is CASSLDLGPGNEQFF. The CDR3 DNA reads TGCGCCAGCAGCTTGGACCTTGGGCCAGGCAATGAGCAGTTCTTC.

CDR3 region: CASSSGTSGVQETQYF. CDR3 in DNA: TGCGCCAGCAGCTCGGGGACTAGCGGAGTTCAAGAGACCCAGTACTTC. V usage is TRBV5-1 and J usage is TRBJ2-5; 11 bases match TRBD2. CDR1 and CDR2 (germline): SGHRS, YFSETQ. The CDR3 totals 16 residues. Unmatched junction bases numbered 6, after V lost 3 bases and J lost 2 bases.

The J gene is TRBJ2-7, the V gene TRBV2, with unresolved D. This CDR3 region has 11 residues. The V and J ends lost 4 bases and 3 bases respectively, with 4 bases between them. Germline assignment: CDR1 SNHLY and CDR2 FYNNEI. The CDR3 DNA follows: TGTGCCAGCAGTGCCCTCTACGAGCAGTACTTC. It yields the protein CASSALYEQYF.

The gene calls are TRBV29-1 and TRBJ2-1; D gene ambiguous. V was cut by 5 bases and J by 0 bases, with 14 bases left in between. Germline V gene lookup returns CDR1 SQVTM and CDR2 ANQGSEA. The CDR3 covers 15 residues. The CDR3 region has the DNA TGCAGCGTTCAATCCAGGCTGAGCTCCTACAATGAGCAGTTCTTC. It encodes CSVQSRLSSYNEQFF.

This clone was counted a single time. This chain connects TRBV7-6 to TRBJ2-5, with D possibly matching TRBD1 (5 bases). Trimming stripped 0 bases from V and 5 bases from J, with 13 bases between. There are 15 residues in the CDR3. The V gene's germline CDR1 is SGHVS and CDR2 FNYEAQ. CDR3 sequence: CASSLAPRKGETQYF. DNA for the CDR3: TGTGCCAGCAGCTTAGCGCCACGGAAGGGGGAGACCCAGTACTTC. Using reference TRBV7-6 and TRBJ2-5 for the parts outside the CDR3, the full variable domain is GAGVSQSPRYKVTKRGQDVALRCDPISGHVSLYWYRQALGQGPEFLTYFNYEAQQDKSGLPNDRFSAERPEGSISTLTIQRTEQRDSAMYRCASSLAPRKGETQYFGPGTRLLVL.

This clone was seen once. The gene calls are TRBV19 and TRBJ1-6; 8 nucleotides line up with TRBD1. The CDR3 has 16 residues. Losses at the gene ends were 2 bases for V and 9 bases for J; bases not matched to a gene: 9. The germline CDR1 and CDR2 sequences are LNHDA and SQIVND (reference sequence). The CDR3 spells CASSISYQGAGSPLHF. The CDR3 bases are TGTGCCAGTAGTATATCGTATCAGGGGGCAGGTTCACCCCTCCACTTT.

The J gene is TRBJ1-1, the V gene TRBV27; 7 bases fit TRBD1. This CDR3 spans 19 amino acids. Trimming took 6 bases from V and 3 from J; bases not matched to a gene: 22. Germline V gene lookup returns CDR1 MNHEY and CDR2 SMNVEV (reference sequence). The CDR3 coding sequence is TGTGCCAGCAGCCCCTTGGTGGGGACAACACAGGGGTCGGACACTGAAGCTTTCTTT. It translates to CASSPLVGTTQGSDTEAFF.

The V and J genes are TRBV4-1 and TRBJ1-3; D call uncertain. With 0 bases removed from V and 0 bases from J, the gap between germline ends came to 6 bases. The CDR3 has 15 amino acids. Germline lookup yields CDR1 MGHRA and CDR2 YSYEKL. CDR3 sequence: CASSQDPISGNTIYF. The CDR3 region has the DNA TGCGCCAGCAGCCAAGATCCGATCTCTGGAAACACCATATATTTT.

The chain combines TRBV7-8 with TRBJ1-2, with 9 positions matching TRBD1. J lost 4 bases, V lost 5 bases, and 17 bases had no gene match. This CDR3 has 18 residues. In germline, CDR1 is SGHVS, CDR2 FQNEAQ. CDR3 region: CASSPLVADRGGGYGYTF. Written as DNA, the CDR3 is TGTGCCAGCAGCCCACTAGTGGCGGACAGGGGAGGGGGCTATGGCTACACCTTC.

V usage is TRBV6-6 and J usage is TRBJ2-7; possible D gene TRBD1, 6 bases. This CDR3 region has 13 residues. CDR1 MNHNY and CDR2 SVGAGI come from the germline V gene (reference sequence). Trimming removed 10 bases from V and 7 bases from J, with 20 bases in between. CDR3 DNA: TGTGCCACGGAGGACACCCTAAGGGGGGAGCAGTACTTC. This sequence encodes CATEDTLRGEQYF.

The rearrangement links TRBV6-1 to TRBJ2-7; 9 bases match TRBD2. The CDR3 has 15 amino acids. Germline CDR1 MNHNS, CDR2 SASEGT. Trimming cost V 2 bases and J 2 bases; bases outside gene matches: 4. CDR3 coding DNA: TGTGCCAGCAGTGAAAGGGCGGGGGGGCCCTACGAGCAGTACTTC. Protein product: CASSERAGGPYEQYF.

The chain couples TRBV19 to TRBJ2-4; D unresolved. From germline, CDR1 is LNHDA and CDR2 SQIVND (reference sequence). Trimming cost V 5 bases and J 3 bases, with 8 bases left between them. The CDR3 spans 13 residues. CDR3 amino acids: CASSQVDKNIQYF. DNA for the CDR3: TGTGCCAGTAGTCAGGTTGACAAAAACATTCAGTACTTC. Using reference TRBV19 and TRBJ2-4 for the parts outside the CDR3, the full variable domain is DGGITQSPKYLFRKEGQNVTLSCEQNLNHDAMYWYRQDPGQGLRLIYYSQIVNDFQKGDIAEGYSVSREKKESFPLTVTSAQKNPTAFYLCASSQVDKNIQYFGAGTRLSVL.

V gene TRBV19 combines with J gene TRBJ2-7, with D tentatively TRBD2 (5 bases). The germline CDR1 and CDR2 sequences are LNHDA and SQIVND (reference sequence). CDR3 length: 14 amino acids. Trimming removed 3 bases from V and 4 bases from J, with 13 bases in between. CDR3 nucleotides: TGTGCCAGTAGTATCGAAGAAGGAGGTTACGAGCAGTACTTC. This codes for CASSIEEGGYEQYF.

The J gene is TRBJ1-3, the V gene TRBV15; D is unresolved. Germline-derived CDR1 and CDR2 are LNHNV and YYDKDF (reference sequence). V lost 0 bases and J lost 3, with 6 bases in between. The CDR3 loop spans 14 amino acids. CDR3 protein: CATSRDLLGNTIYF. In DNA form, the CDR3 reads TGTGCCACCAGCAGAGATCTGCTTGGAAACACCATATATTTT.

This chain connects TRBV11-2 to TRBJ2-2; D could derive from TRBD1 or TRBD2 (5 bases each). The CDR3 loop spans 15 amino acids. Trimming removed 1 base at V and 3 bases at J, with 9 bases between. CDR1 is SGHAT and CDR2 is FQNNGV in the germline V gene. The CDR3, as DNA: TGTGCCAGCAGCTTAGGAGGGGTGGACACCGGGGAGCTGTTTTTT. It specifies CASSLGGVDTGELFF. Full variable domain (remainder filled in from reference TRBV11-2 and TRBJ2-2): EAGVAQSPRYKIIEKRQSVAFWCNPISGHATLYWYQQILGQGPKLLIQFQNNGVVDDSQLPKDRFSAERLKGVDSTLKIQPAKLEDSAVYLCASSLGGVDTGELFFGEGSRLTVL.

The V call is TRBV28, the J call TRBJ2-1, with 8 nucleotides matching TRBD2. CDR3 size: 16 residues. Germline CDR1 is MDHEN and CDR2 is SYDVKM. V lost 3 bases, J lost 5 bases, and 9 bases stayed unmatched. CDR3 amino acids: CASSLGLAGINNEQFF. The CDR3 DNA sequence: TGTGCCAGCAGTTTGGGCCTAGCGGGTATAAACAATGAGCAGTTCTTC.

This chain joins TRBV5-5 and TRBJ1-4, with a possible D match to TRBD1 (5 bases). V shed 4 bases and J shed 8 bases, with 21 bases lying between them. The length of the CDR3 is 16 residues. CDR1 SGHKS and CDR2 YYEKEE come from the germline V gene (reference sequence). The CDR3 sequence is CASSPIDAGVGEKLFF. The CDR3 coding sequence is TGTGCCAGCAGCCCGATCGACGCGGGGGTCGGGGAAAAACTGTTTTTT. The full variable domain, rest sourced from reference TRBV5-5 and TRBJ1-4, is DAGVTQSPTHLIKTRGQQVTLRCSPISGHKSVSWYQQVLGQGPQFIFQYYEKEERGRGNFPDRFSARQFPNYSSELNVNALLLGDSALYLCASSPIDAGVGEKLFFGSGTQLSVL.

This clone appeared once. J is TRBJ2-3 and V is TRBV29-1; the match to TRBD1 covers 8 bases. Per germline, CDR1 SQVTM and CDR2 ANQGSEA. This CDR3 comprises 15 residues. The ends lost 2 bases at V and 4 bases at J; junction bases unmatched: 8. CDR3 coding DNA: TGCAGCGTTGAACAAGGACAGGGCAATCCAGATACGCAGTATTTT. Translating gives CSVEQGQGNPDTQYF.

In its sample, this clone was seen a few times. The chain links TRBV7-6 to TRBJ1-1; D gene uncertain. V lost 0 bases and J 8 bases, leaving 10 bases between the germline ends. Germline lookup yields CDR1 SGHVS and CDR2 FNYEAQ. The CDR3 runs 13 residues. The CDR3, as DNA: TGTGCCAGCAGCTTAGCGGCCGTGACCGAAGCTTTCTTT. Protein sequence: CASSLAAVTEAFF.